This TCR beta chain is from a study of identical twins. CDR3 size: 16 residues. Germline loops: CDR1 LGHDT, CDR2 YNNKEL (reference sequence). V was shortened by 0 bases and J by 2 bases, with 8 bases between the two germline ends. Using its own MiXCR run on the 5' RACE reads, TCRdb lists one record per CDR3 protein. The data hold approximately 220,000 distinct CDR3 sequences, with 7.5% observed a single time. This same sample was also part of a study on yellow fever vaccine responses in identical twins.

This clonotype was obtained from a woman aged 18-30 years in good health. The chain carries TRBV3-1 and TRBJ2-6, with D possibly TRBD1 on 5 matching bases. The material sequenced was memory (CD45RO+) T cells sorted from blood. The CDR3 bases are TGTGCCAGCAGCCAAGAAGGCAGGGCTGGGGCCAACGTCCTGACTTTC. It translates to CASSQEGRAGANVLTF. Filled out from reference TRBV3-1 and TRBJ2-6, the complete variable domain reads DTAVSQTPKYLVTQMGNDKSIKCEQNLGHDTMYWYKQDSKKFLKIMFSYNNKELIINETVPNRFSPKSPDKAHLNLHINSLELGDSAVYFCASSQEGRAGANVLTFGAGSRLTVL.